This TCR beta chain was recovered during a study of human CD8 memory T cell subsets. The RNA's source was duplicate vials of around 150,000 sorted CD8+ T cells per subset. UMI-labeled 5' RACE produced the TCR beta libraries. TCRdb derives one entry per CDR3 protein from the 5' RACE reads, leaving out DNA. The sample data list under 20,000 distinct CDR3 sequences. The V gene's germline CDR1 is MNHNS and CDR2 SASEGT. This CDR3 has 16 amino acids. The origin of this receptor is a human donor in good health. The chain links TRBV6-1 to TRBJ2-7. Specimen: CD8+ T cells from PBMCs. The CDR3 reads CASILNFGISFYEQYF.